The 19 T cell receptor beta chains listed next were all sequenced from one sample in a study of T-cell reconstitution after alpha-beta-depleted transplantation in children. Preparation of the TCRbeta library involved a method that used unique molecular identifiers. TCRdb independently ran MiXCR on the PCR reads; one entry per CDR3 protein. Of fewer than 750,000 distinct CDR3 sequences in the sample, roughly 30% were seen once. The material was PBMCs, obtained before TCRalphabeta/CD19-depleted stem cell transplant. The receptors originated from a boy younger than two with Wiskott-Aldrich syndrome, due to receive a stem cell transplant.

This clonotype appeared a few times. The chain links TRBV9 to TRBJ2-1, with 7 bases matching TRBD2. The J segment lost 0 bases and the V segment lost 3 bases, leaving 9 bases of the junction unmatched. The CDR3 is 17 residues long. Germline-derived CDR1 and CDR2 are SGDLS and YYNGEE. The DNA for the CDR3 is TGTGCCAGCAGCGGGCTGACTAGCCAGAGCTCCTACAATGAGCAGTTCTTC. Its protein is CASSGLTSQSSYNEQFF.

The rearrangement joins TRBV6-5 to TRBJ2-1; 10 nucleotides line up with TRBD2. The germline CDR1 and CDR2 sequences are MNHEY and SVGAGI. The CDR3 runs to 16 residues. Germline trimming cut 0 bases from V and 10 bases from J; bases unmatched to any gene: 9. For the CDR3, the DNA is TGTGCCAGCAGTTACTCCGGGGTAGCGGGAGGAAACGAGCAGTTCTTC. It encodes CASSYSGVAGGNEQFF.

The chain is built from TRBV6-2 or TRBV6-3 and TRBJ2-1; D possibly matches TRBD1 or TRBD2 (5 bases each). The germline V and J ends were trimmed by 5 bases and 6 bases, with 14 bases remaining between them. CDR1 and CDR2 (germline): MNHEY, SVGEGT. The CDR3 totals 14 residues. The CDR3 loop is CASSPPKGPNEQFF. The CDR3 coding sequence is TGTGCCAGCAGTCCGCCTAAGGGACCCAATGAGCAGTTCTTC.

V is TRBV5-1 and J is TRBJ2-5; D tentatively reads TRBD1 or TRBD2 (5 bases each). Germline V gene sequence: CDR1 SGHRS, CDR2 YFSETQ. The CDR3 spans 15 residues. V was cut by 2 bases and J by 5 bases, with 16 bases left in between. In DNA form, the CDR3 reads TGCGCCAGCAGCTTAATAGGGACCTTGGGGGAGACCCAGTACTTC. Its translation: CASSLIGTLGETQYF. Combining the CDR3 with reference TRBV5-1 and TRBJ2-5 gives the whole variable domain KAGVTQTPRYLIKTRGQQVTLSCSPISGHRSVSWYQQTPGQGLQFLFEYFSETQRNKGNFPGRFSGRQFSNSRSEMNVSTLELGDSALYLCASSLIGTLGETQYFGPGTRLLVL.

This clonotype has just a few counts. CDR3 nucleotide sequence: TGCAGTGCCAGGACAATCGGGGAGCTGTTTTTT. The encoded protein is CSARTIGELFF. The rearrangement uses TRBV20-1 and TRBJ2-2, with D perhaps matching TRBD1 (5 bases). Trimming stripped 6 bases from V and 7 bases from J, with 9 bases between. This CDR3 has 11 residues. Germline lookup yields CDR1 DFQATT and CDR2 SNEGSKA (reference sequence).

This chain links TRBV5-1 with TRBJ2-1; D ambiguous. Germline-derived CDR1 and CDR2 are SGHRS and YFSETQ. The CDR3 is 14 residues long. V dropped 0 bases and J dropped 8 bases, with 12 bases sitting between them. Here the CDR3 reads CASSLVPELDEQFF. For the CDR3, the DNA is TGCGCCAGCAGCTTGGTACCCGAATTGGATGAGCAGTTCTTC.

The V gene is TRBV7-6, the J gene TRBJ2-3; the match to TRBD2 covers 10 bases. The CDR3 sequence is 12 residues long. Per germline, CDR1 SGHVS and CDR2 FNYEAQ. Unmatched junction bases numbered 4, after V lost 5 bases and J lost 11 bases. The chain's CDR3 is CASSRGTSEQYF. The CDR3 region has the DNA TGTGCCAGCAGCCGCGGGACTAGCGAGCAGTATTTT.

The rearrangement joins TRBV7-3 to TRBJ2-1; the match to TRBD1 covers 12 bases. This CDR3 comprises 15 residues. Trimming took 5 bases from V and 5 from J; bases not matched to a gene: 4. Germline V gene data show CDR1 as SGHTA and CDR2 as FQGTGA. The CDR3 DNA reads as TGTGCCAGCAGCCGGGACAGGGGGCAGAACAATGAGCAGTTCTTC. As protein: CASSRDRGQNNEQFF.

This sequence joins TRBV5-5 and TRBJ2-5, with D possibly matching TRBD2 (6 bases). Trimming stripped 2 bases from V and 2 bases from J, with 13 bases between. There are 15 residues in the CDR3. The germline V gene encodes CDR1 SGHKS and CDR2 YYEKEE (reference sequence). The CDR3 here is CASSFRDSLQETQYF. CDR3 DNA: TGTGCCAGCAGCTTCCGGGACTCCCTACAAGAGACCCAGTACTTC. The whole variable domain, remainder taken from reference TRBV5-5 and TRBJ2-5, is DAGVTQSPTHLIKTRGQQVTLRCSPISGHKSVSWYQQVLGQGPQFIFQYYEKEERGRGNFPDRFSARQFPNYSSELNVNALLLGDSALYLCASSFRDSLQETQYFGPGTRLLVL.

This clonotype was seen a handful of times. V is TRBV15 and J is TRBJ2-7; 7 nucleotides match TRBD1. The CDR3 runs 15 residues. Germline assignment: CDR1 LNHNV and CDR2 YYDKDF (reference sequence). The ends lost 3 bases at V and 0 bases at J; junction bases unmatched: 5. The CDR3 bases are TGTGCCACCAGCAGGGGACAGCTCCCCTCCTACGAGCAGTACTTC. Its translation is CATSRGQLPSYEQYF.

In this sample, this clonotype turned up a few times. V and J are TRBV3-1 and TRBJ1-2; D is undetermined. CDR3 length equals 12 residues. The germline V gene encodes CDR1 LGHDT and CDR2 YNNKEL (reference sequence). The V gene lost 0 bases and the J gene lost 7 bases, with 6 bases spanning the gap. CDR3 sequence (DNA): TGTGCCAGCAGCCAAGATCAACGTGGCTACACCTTC. It codes for CASSQDQRGYTF.

The rearrangement links TRBV6-1 to TRBJ2-1; 7 positions match TRBD2. Looked up from germline, CDR1 is MNHNS and CDR2 is SASEGT. V lost 10 bases and J lost 5; bases outside the gene matches: 11. This CDR3 region has 14 residues. This CDR3 is CAIRGAGVNNEQFF. The CDR3 coding sequence is TGTGCCATCCGAGGGGCGGGAGTCAACAATGAGCAGTTCTTC.

The table lists this clonotype with a few counts. V is TRBV21-1 and J is TRBJ2-1; the D segment call TRBD1 is taken from the table without a DNA check. TRBV21-1 represents a pseudogene. CDR3 length: 15 amino acids. CDR3 sequence: CASSKKGSNYNEQFF. CDR3 nucleotide sequence: TGTGCCAGCAGCAAAAAGGGGAGTAATTACAATGAGCAGTTCTTC.

This chain's CDR3 is CASSSSLATSSYNEQFF. The CDR3 region has the DNA TGCGCCAGCAGCTCGTCACTAGCAACCAGTTCCTACAATGAGCAGTTCTTC. The chain recombines TRBV5-1 with TRBJ2-1, with D maybe TRBD2 (6 bases). Deletions cut 3 bases from V and 1 base from J, with 17 bases between. CDR1 and CDR2 from the germline V gene are SGHRS and YFSETQ. The CDR3 length is 17 residues.

The CDR3 DNA reads as TGCGCCAGCAGCCCCCCAGGAAGGAGTCACACTGAAGCTTTCTTT. It specifies CASSPPGRSHTEAFF. The V call is TRBV5-1, the J call TRBJ1-1; unclear D gene. The ends were cut back, 4 bases at V and 3 bases at J, with 16 bases in the middle. The CDR3 consists of 15 residues. Per germline, CDR1 SGHRS and CDR2 YFSETQ. Complete variable domain (other parts from reference TRBV5-1 and TRBJ1-1): KAGVTQTPRYLIKTRGQQVTLSCSPISGHRSVSWYQQTPGQGLQFLFEYFSETQRNKGNFPGRFSGRQFSNSRSEMNVSTLELGDSALYLCASSPPGRSHTEAFFGQGTRLTVV.

In DNA form, the CDR3 reads TGTGCCAGCAGTTTCCCGCAGGGACCCACTTGGCCCGGGGAGCTGTTTTTT. It yields the protein CASSFPQGPTWPGELFF. The rearrangement uses TRBV12-3 or TRBV12-4 and TRBJ2-2; D possibly uses TRBD1 or TRBD2 (5 bases each). Trimming removed 3 bases at V and 6 bases at J, with 20 bases between. The CDR3 runs 17 residues.

This chain joins TRBV7-2 and TRBJ1-3, with TRBD1 as a possible D gene (5 bases). Trimming cost V 3 bases and J 0 bases, with 9 bases left between them. This CDR3 spans 15 amino acids. The germline gives CDR1 SGHTA, CDR2 FQGNSA. CDR3 in DNA: TGTGCCAGCAGCTTCCATAGGGGCTCTGGAAACACCATATATTTT. Encoded protein: CASSFHRGSGNTIYF.

This clonotype was seen more than once but under ten times. The chain links TRBV12-3 or TRBV12-4 to TRBJ2-2; TRBD2 aligns across 8 bases. With 6 bases clipped from V and 7 bases from J, the junction kept 4 bases outside the gene matches. The CDR3 runs 13 residues. The CDR3 DNA reads TGTGCCAGCAGCCAACTAGCGGTCGGGGAGCTGTTTTTT. Protein product: CASSQLAVGELFF.

V gene TRBV7-9 combines with J gene TRBJ1-1; D unresolved. This CDR3 has 14 residues. The germline V gene encodes CDR1 SEHNR and CDR2 FQNEAQ (reference sequence). Trimming stripped 3 bases from V and 2 bases from J, with 10 bases between. CDR3 protein: CASSLFVGNTEAFF. The CDR3 DNA reads TGTGCCAGCAGCTTGTTCGTGGGAAACACTGAAGCTTTCTTT.